The next 31 T cell receptor beta chains were all read from a single sample in a study of cytotoxic CD8 clonotypes in ibrutinib-treated CLL. Measured with immunoSEQ multiplex PCR; TCRdb has only the in-frame clones, and not every one. The data hold 250,000 to 350,000 clones, with less than 85% observed a single time. This specimen consisted of PBMCs, obtained at disease progression, from a patient treated with ibrutinib. These receptor sequences come from a human donor with chronic lymphocytic leukemia.

The chain combines TRBV9 with TRBJ1-1; 8 bases align to TRBD1. The V segment lost 4 bases and the J segment 1 base; nucleotides outside the gene matches: 6. The CDR3 sequence is 15 residues long. The germline gives CDR1 SGDLS, CDR2 YYNGEE. DNA for the CDR3: TGTGCCAGCAGCCCTCCGACAGGGGCGAACACTGAAGCTTTCTTT. This gives the protein CASSPPTGANTEAFF.

This chain connects TRBV5-6 to TRBJ2-2, with D possibly being TRBD2 (6 bases). The CDR3 contains 15 residues. Germline V gene lookup returns CDR1 SGHDT and CDR2 YYEEEE. The V and J ends lost 1 base and 7 bases respectively, with 14 bases between them. CDR3 residues: CASSLFSGLGGELFF. For the CDR3, the DNA is TGTGCCAGCAGCTTGTTTTCGGGACTCGGCGGGGAGCTGTTTTTT.

This rearrangement joins TRBV2 to TRBJ2-7; 7 bases match TRBD2. Germline CDR1 is SNHLY and CDR2 is FYNNEI. Losses at the gene ends were 3 bases for V and 9 bases for J; bases not matched to a gene: 11. The CDR3 sequence is 14 residues long. The CDR3 DNA follows: TGTGCCAGCAGTGACCATGGGGAAACTAGCGCGCAGTACTTC. Amino acid sequence: CASSDHGETSAQYF.

V usage is TRBV5-5 and J usage is TRBJ2-1; no reliable D call. The CDR3 has 13 amino acids. The germline V gene encodes CDR1 SGHKS and CDR2 YYEKEE (reference sequence). With 2 bases removed from V and 8 bases from J, the gap between germline ends came to 11 bases. As DNA, the CDR3 is TGTGCCAGCAGCTTCGGACGTTTTGATGAGCAGTTCTTC. This codes for CASSFGRFDEQFF.

The genes are TRBV7-8 and TRBJ2-3, with 7 bases matching TRBD2. There are 16 residues in the CDR3. Germline CDR1 is SGHVS and CDR2 is FQNEAQ. After removal of 4 bases from V and 2 bases from J, the junction contained 9 bases not matched to a gene. CDR3 DNA sequence: TGTGCCAGCAGCTCAACCTGGACTAGGCCCACAGATACGCAGTATTTT. It codes for CASSSTWTRPTDTQYF.

The V and J genes are TRBV28 and TRBJ1-1; maybe TRBD1 (5 bases). V dropped 2 bases and J dropped 3 bases, with 10 bases sitting between them. This CDR3 region has 14 residues. The germline CDR1 and CDR2 sequences are MDHEN and SYDVKM. The CDR3 spells CASSLPQGYTEAFF. The CDR3 nucleotides read TGTGCCAGCAGTTTACCCCAGGGTTACACTGAAGCTTTCTTT.

The chain is built from TRBV11-2 and TRBJ2-7; D call uncertain. V dropped 0 bases and J dropped 4 bases, with 22 bases sitting between them. This CDR3 is 18 amino acids long. Germline CDR1 reads SGHAT; CDR2 reads FQNNGV. CDR3 in amino acids: CASSLDLFRTPLGYEQYF. The CDR3 nucleotides are TGTGCCAGCAGCTTAGATCTGTTTAGGACGCCGCTAGGGTACGAGCAGTACTTC.

CDR3 nucleotides: TGCAGCGTTGAAATTCGGACAGCCACAGATACGCAGTATTTT. This gives the protein CSVEIRTATDTQYF. The J gene is TRBJ2-3, the V gene TRBV29-1; possibly TRBD1 for D (6 bases). Germline-derived CDR1 and CDR2 are SQVTM and ANQGSEA. The CDR3 has 14 amino acids. V lost 2 bases to trimming and J lost 2 bases, with 11 bases between them.

The rearrangement joins TRBV7-2 to TRBJ1-2; no clear D gene. Trimming took off 1 base at V and 1 base at J, with 13 bases between the two ends. CDR1 is SGHTA, CDR2 FQGNSA, per germline. The CDR3 has 16 amino acids. The CDR3 DNA is TGTGCCAGCAGCTTAGGACCACGACCCCTTAACTATGGCTACACCTTC. Translating gives CASSLGPRPLNYGYTF.

This sequence joins TRBV5-1 and TRBJ1-2; 9 nucleotides line up with TRBD1. The trim removed 2 bases at V and 5 bases at J, leaving 1 base unmatched. The V gene's germline CDR1 is SGHRS and CDR2 YFSETQ. The CDR3 extends over 13 amino acids. The CDR3 DNA reads TGCGCCAGCAGCTTCGACAGGGGGTATGGCTACACCTTC. Residues: CASSFDRGYGYTF.

V usage is TRBV7-6 and J usage is TRBJ2-1, with D tentatively TRBD2 (5 bases). The CDR3 sequence is 16 residues long. Per the germline V gene, CDR1 is SGHVS and CDR2 is FNYEAQ. Between the trimmed V and J ends, which lost 2 bases and 0 bases, there was a span of 11 bases. The CDR3 DNA follows: TGTGCCAGCAGCTTATGGGCGGGTAGCTCCTACAATGAGCAGTTCTTC. Protein product: CASSLWAGSSYNEQFF.

This clone appeared a single time. The rearrangement joins TRBV27 to TRBJ2-5; D gene unclear. The CDR3 spans 15 residues. Between the trimmed V and J ends, which lost 0 bases and 4 bases, there was a span of 12 bases. Germline CDR1 MNHEY, CDR2 SMNVEV (reference sequence). The CDR3 loop reads CASSLSPSRPETQYF. Here the CDR3 DNA reads TGTGCCAGCAGTTTATCCCCGAGTAGGCCAGAGACCCAGTACTTC.

CDR3 loop: CASSHRRDGRTYEQYF. CDR3 nucleotide sequence: TGTGCCAGTAGTCATCGCCGGGACGGAAGGACCTACGAGCAGTACTTC. This rearrangement joins TRBV19 to TRBJ2-7; D tentatively fits TRBD1 or TRBD2 (5 bases each). The CDR3 has 16 residues. Per germline, CDR1 LNHDA and CDR2 SQIVND (reference sequence). Between the trimmed V and J ends, which lost 5 bases and 2 bases, there was a span of 19 bases.

Notes on this clone: Within the sample, other DNA sequences also encode this same CDR3. The chain recombines TRBV7-2 with TRBJ2-5, with D uncertain. Germline CDR1 and CDR2: SGHTA and FQGNSA. This CDR3 contains 12 residues. V was cut by 5 bases and J by 5 bases, with 9 bases left in between. CDR3 sequence: CASSPGRETQYF. CDR3 nucleotides: TGTGCCAGCAGCCCCGGCAGGGAGACCCAGTACTTC.

This chain links TRBV7-8 with TRBJ2-3, with 7 bases that match TRBD2. CDR3 length: 18 residues. V was pared by 5 bases and J by 1 base, with 15 bases of the junction left unmatched. Germline V lookup: CDR1 SGHVS, CDR2 FQNEAQ. This chain's CDR3 is CASSPIPGWGGGTDTQYF. The CDR3 nucleotides are TGTGCCAGCAGCCCAATCCCCGGATGGGGAGGGGGCACAGATACGCAGTATTTT.

CDR3 sequence reads: CSSRLYNEQFF. In DNA, the CDR3 is TGCAGCTCCCGACTCTACAATGAGCAGTTCTTC. The rearrangement uses TRBV29-1 and TRBJ2-1; D gene uncertain. CDR1 is SQVTM and CDR2 is ANQGSEA in the germline V gene. Trimming shortened V by 8 bases and J by 3 bases, and 8 bases separated the two germline ends. CDR3 size: 11 residues.

This clone was observed a single time. This sequence joins TRBV27 and TRBJ2-1; the D is unclear. The ends were cut back, 3 bases at V and 11 bases at J, with 8 bases in the middle. This CDR3 comprises 11 residues. Per germline, CDR1 MNHEY and CDR2 SMNVEV (reference sequence). Written as DNA, the CDR3 is TGTGCCAGCAGTTTGGGCCAGAAGCAGTTCTTC. This gives the protein CASSLGQKQFF.

This clone was seen more than once but under ten times. The J gene is TRBJ2-3, the V gene TRBV29-1; D not resolved. CDR3 size: 11 residues. Trimming removed 6 bases from V and 2 bases from J, with 6 bases in between. In germline, CDR1 is SQVTM, CDR2 ANQGSEA. CDR3 nucleotides: TGCAGCGTCCCATACACAGATACGCAGTATTTT. Translation gives CSVPYTDTQYF.

The V gene is TRBV27, the J gene TRBJ1-1; D is possibly TRBD1 (5 bases). Trimming took 1 base from V and 5 from J, leaving 14 bases between them. From germline, CDR1 is MNHEY and CDR2 SMNVEV (reference sequence). The CDR3 contains 15 residues. CDR3 nucleotide sequence: TGTGCCAGCAGTTTATGGCCGGGGGTAGGAACTGAAGCTTTCTTT. This translates into CASSLWPGVGTEAFF.

The chain recombines TRBV9 with TRBJ1-1; D remains unclear. Germline-derived CDR1 and CDR2 are SGDLS and YYNGEE. The CDR3 consists of 13 residues. V lost 2 bases, J lost 2 bases, and 7 bases lay in between. The CDR3 DNA reads as TGTGCCAGCAGCGTTTGGCCCAACACTGAAGCTTTCTTT. This sequence encodes CASSVWPNTEAFF.

The chain recombines TRBV7-7 with TRBJ2-3; D possibly corresponds to TRBD1 (6 bases). CDR1 and CDR2 from the germline V gene are SSHAT and FNYEAQ (reference sequence). The V end lost 5 bases, the J end lost 3 bases, and 12 bases lay between the germline ends. CDR3 size: 14 residues. The CDR3: CASSHGQHTDTQYF. Here the CDR3 DNA reads TGTGCCAGCAGCCATGGACAGCATACAGATACGCAGTATTTT.

This chain uses TRBV29-1 with TRBJ2-1; the match to TRBD2 covers 9 bases. Unmatched junction bases numbered 17, after V lost 0 bases and J lost 5 bases. The CDR3 is made up of 19 amino acids. Germline CDR1 SQVTM, CDR2 ANQGSEA. The CDR3 DNA reads TGCAGCGTTGAAGATGCCCCGTGGTTAAGAGCGGGGGGAGACAATGAGCAGTTCTTC. Its translation is CSVEDAPWLRAGGDNEQFF.

The V and J genes are TRBV7-6 and TRBJ2-7; D tentatively fits TRBD1 or TRBD2 (5 bases each). The CDR3 is 15 amino acids. V was trimmed by 3 bases and J by 2 bases, leaving 14 bases between them. CDR1 SGHVS and CDR2 FNYEAQ come from the germline V gene. CDR3 sequence reads: CASSLASGGTYEQYF. CDR3 nucleotide sequence: TGTGCCAGCAGCTTGGCTAGTGGGGGAACCTACGAGCAGTACTTC.

This sequence joins TRBV2 and TRBJ1-5, with TRBD1 as a possible D gene (5 bases). This CDR3 region has 15 residues. Looked up from germline, CDR1 is SNHLY and CDR2 is FYNNEI. V lost 2 bases to trimming and J lost 4 bases, with 12 bases between them. The CDR3 DNA reads TGTGCCAGCAGTGAAAGAAGGGGTGGGAATCAGCCCCAGCATTTT. This gives the protein CASSERRGGNQPQHF.

This clone was detected only once. The chain combines TRBV5-5 with TRBJ2-3; D ambiguous. The V gene lost 3 bases and the J gene lost 2 bases, with 13 bases spanning the gap. The CDR3 totals 15 residues. Germline V CDR1 and CDR2: SGHKS, YYEKEE (reference sequence). DNA of the CDR3: TGTGCCAGCAGCTCCCCAGGAGCGTTCACAGATACGCAGTATTTT. Translated, it gives CASSSPGAFTDTQYF.

The genes are TRBV5-4 and TRBJ1-2, with a weak D call TRBD1 (5 bases). Trimming pared 4 bases from V and 6 bases from J, leaving 10 bases between. Germline V gene sequence: CDR1 SGHNT, CDR2 YYREEE (reference sequence). The CDR3 extends over 12 amino acids. The CDR3, as DNA: TGTGCCAGCAGCGCGGACACGGATGGCTACACCTTC. Amino acids: CASSADTDGYTF.

The genes are TRBV27 and TRBJ2-5; perhaps TRBD1 as D (6 bases). The CDR3 loop spans 16 amino acids. Looked up from germline, CDR1 is MNHEY and CDR2 is SMNVEV (reference sequence). Trimming took 2 bases from V and 2 from J, leaving 15 bases between them. Here the CDR3 reads CASSLRGARGQETQYF. For the CDR3, the DNA is TGTGCCAGCAGTTTAAGGGGTGCCAGGGGACAAGAGACCCAGTACTTC.

V gene TRBV5-1 combines with J gene TRBJ2-6; 7 bases align to TRBD2. CDR1 SGHRS and CDR2 YFSETQ come from the germline V gene. V shed 4 bases, J shed 2 bases, and the junction held 6 bases outside the gene matches. The CDR3 extends over 16 amino acids. This CDR3 reads CASSPGGFPGANVLTF. CDR3 nucleotides: TGCGCCAGCAGCCCCGGGGGGTTCCCTGGGGCCAACGTCCTGACTTTC.

As regards this clone: Mismatch with germline at one junction end may stem from a read error. The chain is built from TRBV7-2 and TRBJ2-7, with TRBD1 as a possible D gene (7 bases). The V gene's germline CDR1 is SGHTA and CDR2 FQGNSA. The CDR3 runs 18 residues. The CDR3 protein is CASSLLLRGRGISNEQYF. The DNA of the CDR3 is TGTGCCAGCAGCTTGCTCTTGCGGGGCAGGGGGATCTCCAACGAGCAGTACTTC.

V and J are TRBV5-6 and TRBJ2-1; 9 bases are shared with TRBD1. V was clipped by 1 base and J by 3 bases; unmatched bases: 2. CDR1 is SGHDT, CDR2 YYEEEE, per germline. This CDR3 is built from 15 residues. CDR3 residues: CASSLTGGDYNEQFF. The DNA of the CDR3 is TGTGCCAGCAGCTTGACAGGGGGCGACTACAATGAGCAGTTCTTC.

This sequence joins TRBV2 and TRBJ2-1, with 8 nucleotides matching TRBD2. The CDR3 runs to 15 residues. J gave up 0 bases and V 7 bases, and 5 bases lay outside the gene matches. Germline lookup yields CDR1 SNHLY and CDR2 FYNNEI. The DNA for the CDR3 is TGTGCCAGCACCTTAAGCGGGAGCTCCTACAATGAGCAGTTCTTC. Translated: CASTLSGSSYNEQFF.